Listed here are 15 T cell receptor beta chains from one sample, sequenced in a study of T-cell reconstitution after alpha-beta-depleted transplantation in children. A library of TCRbeta sequences, prepared with unique molecular identifiers, was generated. TCRdb re-derived calls from the PCR reads in MiXCR, one entry per CDR3 protein. The table lists about 340,000 distinct CDR3 sequences, roughly 15% of them singletons. The sample in question was PBMCs, mostly from graft donor cells, obtained 360 days after TCRalphabeta/CD19-depleted stem cell transplant. These receptors were collected from a male patient between 2 and 10 years old who had a stem cell transplant for acute lymphoblastic leukemia, so the T cells may come from the graft donor.

This clonotype was picked up many times. The V and J genes are TRBV4-3 and TRBJ2-2, with TRBD2 matching over 7 bases. The CDR3 is 15 amino acids. Germline lookup yields CDR1 LGHNA and CDR2 YSLEER. The trim removed 0 bases at V and 8 bases at J, leaving 6 bases unmatched. CDR3 protein: CASSQEMGGRGELFF. The CDR3, as DNA: TGCGCCAGCAGCCAAGAGATGGGGGGGAGGGGGGAGCTGTTTTTT.

The chain joins TRBV20-1 to TRBJ2-7; D perhaps matches TRBD1 (6 bases). Germline CDR1 DFQATT, CDR2 SNEGSKA (reference sequence). The CDR3 is 12 amino acids. V was trimmed by 6 bases and J by 0 bases, leaving 9 bases between them. The chain's CDR3 is CSAGQTSYEQYF. The CDR3 DNA follows: TGCAGTGCCGGACAGACCTCCTACGAGCAGTACTTC.

J is TRBJ1-5 and V is TRBV20-1; D remains ambiguous. This CDR3 is built from 13 residues. CDR1 is DFQATT and CDR2 is SNEGSKA in the germline V gene (reference sequence). In DNA form, the CDR3 reads TGCAGCGGCCAGCGCGATAGCAATCAGCCCCAGCATTTT. Translated, it gives CSGQRDSNQPQHF.

At least ten counts were recorded for this clonotype. The rearrangement uses TRBV5-1 and TRBJ1-3; D is undetermined. The V end was cut by 0 bases, the J end by 1 base, with 5 bases between. The CDR3 is made up of 14 amino acids. Germline V gene lookup returns CDR1 SGHRS and CDR2 YFSETQ. The CDR3 protein is CASSLEGSGNTIYF. As DNA, the CDR3 is TGCGCCAGCAGCTTGGAGGGTTCTGGAAACACCATATATTTT.

The chain has TRBV29-1 and TRBJ1-4; TRBD1 matches 10 bases. Trimming removed 4 bases from V and 8 bases from J; junction bases left unmatched: 10. This CDR3 region has 15 residues. Per germline, CDR1 SQVTM and CDR2 ANQGSEA. Written as DNA, the CDR3 is TGCAGCGTTGTAAAACCCGGGACAGGGGACGAAAAACTGTTTTTT. Translation: CSVVKPGTGDEKLFF. Together with reference TRBV29-1 and TRBJ1-4, the CDR3 gives the full variable domain: SAVISQKPSRDICQRGTSLTIQCQVDSQVTMMFWYRQQPGQSLTLIATANQGSEATYESGFVIDKFPISRPNLTFSTLTVSNMSPEDSSIYLCSVVKPGTGDEKLFFGSGTQLSVL.

This clonotype appeared a few times. The CDR3 nucleotides are TGTGCCAGCAGTTACTGGCGGGAGCCCCCCTACAATGAGCAGTTCTTC. Amino acid sequence: CASSYWREPPYNEQFF. J is TRBJ2-1 and V is TRBV6-5; TRBD2 agrees at 7 bases. Germline lookup yields CDR1 MNHEY and CDR2 SVGAGI. The CDR3 is 16 amino acids. V lost 1 base to trimming and J lost 2 bases; unmatched junction nucleotides: 5.

The chain uses TRBV4-3 and TRBJ1-1; TRBD1 might be the D (5 bases). Germline V lookup: CDR1 LGHNA, CDR2 YSLEER. Trimming took off 0 bases at V and 1 base at J, with 6 bases between the two ends. The CDR3 spans 14 residues. In DNA, the CDR3 is TGCGCCAGCAGCCAAGAACAGGCGAACACTGAAGCTTTCTTT. It encodes CASSQEQANTEAFF.

This clonotype appeared a few times. This chain connects TRBV6-5 to TRBJ2-1; 8 nucleotides agree with TRBD2. The ends lost 0 bases at V and 4 bases at J; junction bases unmatched: 2. The CDR3 extends over 15 amino acids. CDR1 is MNHEY and CDR2 is SVGAGI in the germline V gene. This chain's CDR3 is CASSYSSGAYNEQFF. The CDR3, as DNA: TGTGCCAGCAGTTACTCTAGCGGGGCTTACAATGAGCAGTTCTTC.

This clonotype was seen ten or more times. This chain connects TRBV6-2 or TRBV6-3 to TRBJ2-2; D remains ambiguous. The V end was cut by 0 bases, the J end by 3 bases, with 5 bases between. CDR3 length equals 14 residues. The germline CDR1 and CDR2 sequences are MNHEY and SVGEGT. CDR3 nucleotides: TGTGCCAGCAGTTACTCGGCGTACACCGGGGAGCTGTTTTTT. It translates to CASSYSAYTGELFF.

The chain uses TRBV25-1 and TRBJ1-1; weak D call: TRBD1 (6 bases). V lost 6 bases and J lost 0, with 14 bases in between. The V gene's germline CDR1 is MGHDK and CDR2 SYGVNS. CDR3 size: 15 residues. The CDR3 nucleotides are TGTGCCAGCAGACGGAGAGGGACAATGAACACTGAAGCTTTCTTT. It translates to CASRRRGTMNTEAFF.

This chain joins TRBV29-1 and TRBJ1-1; a possible D gene is TRBD1 (5 bases). The V gene lost 7 bases and the J gene lost 4 bases, with 16 bases spanning the gap. CDR1 is SQVTM, CDR2 ANQGSEA, per germline. The length of the CDR3 is 13 residues. The CDR3 loop is CSDQTDQGTEAFF. CDR3 nucleotide sequence: TGCAGCGACCAGACGGACCAGGGCACTGAAGCTTTCTTT.

This clonotype was seen a few times. The rearrangement joins TRBV28 to TRBJ2-2; TRBD2 aligns across 9 bases. Germline CDR1 and CDR2: MDHEN and SYDVKM. V gave up 2 bases and J gave up 6 bases; unmatched junction bases: 1. The CDR3 extends over 14 amino acids. DNA of the CDR3: TGTGCCAGCAGTTTAAGGACTAGCGCCGGGGAGCTGTTTTTT. Translating it yields CASSLRTSAGELFF.

The V gene is TRBV18, the J gene TRBJ2-1; 11 bases fit TRBD2. The V gene end was trimmed by 1 base and the J gene end by 9 bases; junction bases not matched to a gene: 8. CDR3 size: 16 residues. Germline loops: CDR1 KGHSH, CDR2 LQKENI. The CDR3 nucleotides read TGTGCCAGCTCACCACTTAGCGGGAGGGGCCAGGTTGAGCAGTTCTTC. It encodes CASSPLSGRGQVEQFF.

This chain uses TRBV6-5 with TRBJ2-7; D assignment may be TRBD1 or TRBD2 (7 bases each). The CDR3 contains 16 residues. Per germline, CDR1 MNHEY and CDR2 SVGAGI. V shed 2 bases and J shed 3 bases, with 17 bases lying between them. CDR3 loop: CASSYNGAGGGYEQYF. As DNA, the CDR3 is TGTGCCAGCAGTTACAACGGGGCAGGGGGGGGCTACGAGCAGTACTTC.

V gene TRBV6-1 combines with J gene TRBJ2-3, with TRBD2 matching over 13 bases. Germline V CDR1 and CDR2: MNHNS, SASEGT. This CDR3 spans 15 amino acids. The V segment lost 6 bases and the J segment 6 bases; nucleotides outside the gene matches: 6. The CDR3 loop is CASRQLAGGLDTQYF. Here the CDR3 DNA reads TGTGCCAGCAGACAACTAGCGGGAGGGCTGGATACGCAGTATTTT.